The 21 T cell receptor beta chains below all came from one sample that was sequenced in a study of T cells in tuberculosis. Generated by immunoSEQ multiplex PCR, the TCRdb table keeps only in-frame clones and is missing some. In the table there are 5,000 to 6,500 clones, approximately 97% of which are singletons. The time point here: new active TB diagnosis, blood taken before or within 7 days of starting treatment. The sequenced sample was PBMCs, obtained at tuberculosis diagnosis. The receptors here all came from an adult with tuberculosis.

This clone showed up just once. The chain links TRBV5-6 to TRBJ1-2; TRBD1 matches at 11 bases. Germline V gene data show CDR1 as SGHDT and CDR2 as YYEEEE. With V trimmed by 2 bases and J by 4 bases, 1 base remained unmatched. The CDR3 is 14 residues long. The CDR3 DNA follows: TGTGCCAGCAGCTTCGGACAGGGGGCCTATGGCTACACCTTC. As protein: CASSFGQGAYGYTF.

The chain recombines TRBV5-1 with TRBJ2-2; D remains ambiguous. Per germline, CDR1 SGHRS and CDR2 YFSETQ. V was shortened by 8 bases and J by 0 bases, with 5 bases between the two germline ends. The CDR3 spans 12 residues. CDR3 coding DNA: TGCGCCAGTACTGCGAACACCGGGGAGCTGTTTTTT. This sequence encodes CASTANTGELFF.

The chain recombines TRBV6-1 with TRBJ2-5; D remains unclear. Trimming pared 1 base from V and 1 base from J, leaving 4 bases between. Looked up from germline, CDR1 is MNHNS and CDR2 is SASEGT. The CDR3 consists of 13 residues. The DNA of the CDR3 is TGTGCCAGCAGTGAAGATATCCAAGAGACCCAGTACTTC. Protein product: CASSEDIQETQYF.

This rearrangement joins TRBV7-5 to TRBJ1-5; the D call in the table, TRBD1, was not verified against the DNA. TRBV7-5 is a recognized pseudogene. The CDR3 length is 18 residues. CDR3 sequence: CARSPGTKIKNSNQPQHF. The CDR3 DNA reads TGTGCCAGAAGCCCCGGGACAAAGATAAAAAATAGCAATCAGCCCCAGCATTTT.

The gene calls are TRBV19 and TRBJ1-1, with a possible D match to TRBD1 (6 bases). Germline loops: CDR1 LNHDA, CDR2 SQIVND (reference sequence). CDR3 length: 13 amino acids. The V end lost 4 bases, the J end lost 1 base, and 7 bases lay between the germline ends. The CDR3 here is CASSRTANTEAFF. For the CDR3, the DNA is TGTGCCAGTAGTAGGACAGCGAACACTGAAGCTTTCTTT.

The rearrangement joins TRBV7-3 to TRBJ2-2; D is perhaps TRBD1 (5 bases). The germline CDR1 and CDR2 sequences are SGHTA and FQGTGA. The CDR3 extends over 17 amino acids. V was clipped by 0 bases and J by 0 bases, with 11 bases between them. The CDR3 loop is CASSLTGAVTNTGELFF. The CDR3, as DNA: TGTGCCAGCAGCTTAACAGGGGCAGTGACGAACACCGGGGAGCTGTTTTTT. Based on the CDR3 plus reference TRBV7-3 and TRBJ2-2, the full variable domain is GAGVSQTPSNKVTEKGKYVELRCDPISGHTALYWYRQSLGQGPEFLIYFQGTGAADDSGLPNDRFFAVRPEGSVSTLKIQRTERGDSAVYLCASSLTGAVTNTGELFFGEGSRLTVL.

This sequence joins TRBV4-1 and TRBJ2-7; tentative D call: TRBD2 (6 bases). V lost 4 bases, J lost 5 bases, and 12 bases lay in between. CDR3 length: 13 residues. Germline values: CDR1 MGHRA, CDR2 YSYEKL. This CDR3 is CASSPGGSNEQYF. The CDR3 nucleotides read TGCGCCAGCAGCCCCGGGGGTAGCAACGAGCAGTACTTC.

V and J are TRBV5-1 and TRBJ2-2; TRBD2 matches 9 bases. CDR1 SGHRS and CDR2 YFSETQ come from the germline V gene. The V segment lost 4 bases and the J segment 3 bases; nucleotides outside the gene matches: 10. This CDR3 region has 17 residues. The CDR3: CASSPPGAGGHTGELFF. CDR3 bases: TGCGCCAGCAGCCCGCCGGGGGCGGGGGGGCACACCGGGGAGCTGTTTTTT.

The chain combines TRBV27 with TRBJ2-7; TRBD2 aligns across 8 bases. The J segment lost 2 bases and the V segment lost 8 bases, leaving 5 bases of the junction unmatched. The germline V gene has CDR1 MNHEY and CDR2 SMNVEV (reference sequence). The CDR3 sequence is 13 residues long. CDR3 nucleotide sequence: TGTGCCAGCGGCTTAGCGGGGCCCTACGAGCAGTACTTC. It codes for CASGLAGPYEQYF.

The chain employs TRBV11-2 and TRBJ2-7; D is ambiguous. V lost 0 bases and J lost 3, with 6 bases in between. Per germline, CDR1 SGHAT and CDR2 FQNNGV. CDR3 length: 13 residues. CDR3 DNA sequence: TGTGCCAGCAGCTTAGATCAGATCTACGAGCAGTACTTC. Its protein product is CASSLDQIYEQYF.

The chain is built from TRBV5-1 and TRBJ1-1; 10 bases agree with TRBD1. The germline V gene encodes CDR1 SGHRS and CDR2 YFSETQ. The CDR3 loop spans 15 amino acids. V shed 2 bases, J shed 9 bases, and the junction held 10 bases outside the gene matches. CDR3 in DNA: TGCGCCAGCAGCTTTAATGCCGGGACAGGGGATAAAGCTTTCTTT. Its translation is CASSFNAGTGDKAFF.

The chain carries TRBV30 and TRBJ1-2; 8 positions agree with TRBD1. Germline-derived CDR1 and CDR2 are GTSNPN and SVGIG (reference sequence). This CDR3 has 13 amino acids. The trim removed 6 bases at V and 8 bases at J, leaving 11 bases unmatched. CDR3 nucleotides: TGTGCCTGCTACGGGACAGGTCGTTGGGGCTACACCTTC. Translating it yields CACYGTGRWGYTF.

CDR3 DNA: TGCAGCGTAACAGGGAATGAAAAACTGTTTTTT. Residues: CSVTGNEKLFF. The chain recombines TRBV29-1 with TRBJ1-4; a weak D match, TRBD1 (6 bases). V was shortened by 6 bases and J by 5 bases, with 7 bases between the two germline ends. The germline gives CDR1 SQVTM, CDR2 ANQGSEA. This CDR3 is 11 amino acids long.

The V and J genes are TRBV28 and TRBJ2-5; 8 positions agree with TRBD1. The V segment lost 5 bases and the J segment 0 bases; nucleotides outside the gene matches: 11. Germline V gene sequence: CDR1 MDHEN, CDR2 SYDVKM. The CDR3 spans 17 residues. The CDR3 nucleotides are TGTGCCAGCAGTACCCAGACAGGGGTTCTGTACCAAGAGACCCAGTACTTC. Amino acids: CASSTQTGVLYQETQYF.

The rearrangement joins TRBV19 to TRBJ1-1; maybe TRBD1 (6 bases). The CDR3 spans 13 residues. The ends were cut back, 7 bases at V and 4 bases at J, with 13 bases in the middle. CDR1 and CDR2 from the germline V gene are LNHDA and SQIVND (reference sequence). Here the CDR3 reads CASKRGYSTEAFF. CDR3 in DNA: TGTGCCAGTAAAAGGGGGTACAGCACTGAAGCTTTCTTT.

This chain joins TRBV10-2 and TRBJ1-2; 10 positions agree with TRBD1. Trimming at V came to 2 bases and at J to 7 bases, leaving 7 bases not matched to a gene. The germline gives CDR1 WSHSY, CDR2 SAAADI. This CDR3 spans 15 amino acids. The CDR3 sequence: CASSEGTGAMAGYTF. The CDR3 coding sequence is TGCGCCAGCAGTGAGGGGACAGGGGCGATGGCTGGCTACACCTTC.

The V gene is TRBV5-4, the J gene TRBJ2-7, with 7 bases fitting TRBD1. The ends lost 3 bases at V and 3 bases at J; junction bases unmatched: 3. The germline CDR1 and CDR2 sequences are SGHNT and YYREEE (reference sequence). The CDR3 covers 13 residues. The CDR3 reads CASSWDSSYEQYF. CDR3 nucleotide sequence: TGTGCCAGCAGCTGGGACAGTAGCTACGAGCAGTACTTC.

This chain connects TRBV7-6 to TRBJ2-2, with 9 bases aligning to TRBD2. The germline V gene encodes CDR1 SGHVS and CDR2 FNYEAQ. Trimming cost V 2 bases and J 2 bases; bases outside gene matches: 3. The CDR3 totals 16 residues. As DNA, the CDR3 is TGTGCCAGCAGCTTATGGCGGGGGGGTAACACCGGGGAGCTGTTTTTT. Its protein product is CASSLWRGGNTGELFF.

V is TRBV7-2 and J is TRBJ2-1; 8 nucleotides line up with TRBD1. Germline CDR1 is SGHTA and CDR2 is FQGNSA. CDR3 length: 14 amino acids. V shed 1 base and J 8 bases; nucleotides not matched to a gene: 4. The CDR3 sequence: CASSLDGQGYEQFF. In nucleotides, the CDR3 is TGTGCCAGCAGCTTAGATGGACAGGGCTATGAGCAGTTCTTC. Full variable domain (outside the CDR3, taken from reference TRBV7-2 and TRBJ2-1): GAGVSQSPSNKVTEKGKDVELRCDPISGHTALYWYRQSLGQGLEFLIYFQGNSAPDKSGLPSDRFSAERTGGSVSTLTIQRTQQEDSAVYLCASSLDGQGYEQFFGPGTRLTVL.

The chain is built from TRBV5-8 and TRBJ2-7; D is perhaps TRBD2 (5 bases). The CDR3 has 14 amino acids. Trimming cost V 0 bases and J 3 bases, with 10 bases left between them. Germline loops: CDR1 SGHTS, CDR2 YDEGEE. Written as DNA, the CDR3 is TGTGCCAGCAGCTTGGGTCCGGGGAGCTACGAGCAGTACTTC. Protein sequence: CASSLGPGSYEQYF.

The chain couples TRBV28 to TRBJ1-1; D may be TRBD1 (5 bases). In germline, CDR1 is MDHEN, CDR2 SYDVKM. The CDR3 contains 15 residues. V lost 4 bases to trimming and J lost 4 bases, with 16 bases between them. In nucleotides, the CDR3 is TGTGCCAGCAGTTCCCCGCCAGGGAGGATCACTGAAGCTTTCTTT. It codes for CASSSPPGRITEAFF.